The source of this T cell receptor beta chain is a study of Ad26.COV2.S vaccination and SARS-CoV-2 variants. Regarding treatment: roughly 18 received Ad26.COV2.S at low or high dose, single or two shots; 5 received placebo; per-sample allocation not given. Following the first vaccine or placebo injection, samples were taken on day 63. Wuhan-strain SARS-CoV-2 spike was expressed by the Ad26 vector that made up the vaccine. Assay used: immunoSEQ multiplex PCR; TCRdb lists only in-frame clones, some missing. This table holds approximately 300,000 clones, roughly 86% found once. The trim removed 1 base at V and 2 bases at J, leaving 11 bases unmatched. In germline, CDR1 is PRHDT, CDR2 FYEKMQ (reference sequence). This CDR3 is built from 18 residues.

The source is a person between 18 and 60 years old who received the Ad26.COV2.S COVID-19 vaccine or a placebo. The V and J genes are TRBV13 and TRBJ1-1; 9 nucleotides line up with TRBD1. Sequencing was performed on peripheral blood, taken in a trial of Ad26.COV2.S vaccine versus placebo. CDR3 nucleotides: TGTGCCAGCAGCTTAGACCGGGACAGGGTTATGGGTAACACTGAAGCTTTCTTT. This encodes CASSLDRDRVMGNTEAFF.